This T cell receptor beta chain was documented in a study of T cells in Graves' hyperthyroidism and ophthalmopathy. Study in general: At initial diagnosis, before any treatment had begun, peripheral blood was obtained. Study results and caveats: In the blood, most expanded thyroid clonotypes above 0.001 appeared as well.

Pregnant or lactating patients were excluded, as were those with uncontrolled infection or other autoimmune disease. Orbital computed tomography and thyroid ultrasound, together with serum TRAb and thyroxine and clinical symptoms, were used for diagnoses. For this clonotype: Its target is unknown.

Germline CDR1 reads MNHEY; CDR2 reads SMNVEV (reference sequence). The CDR3 is 14 amino acids. J was trimmed by 0 bases and V by 6 bases; bases with no gene match: 4. The investigators amplified TCR beta CDR3 regions from RNA transcripts. Carried out on the TCR CDR3, a first-round RT-PCR used the HTBI primer set. TCRdb used MiXCR to reprocess the multiplex PCR reads, holding one entry per CDR3 protein. Of under 350,000 distinct CDR3 sequences listed, 21% are singletons. The chain uses TRBV27 and TRBJ1-2; 7 positions match TRBD1. The clonotype comes from a woman aged 45-65 years with Graves' hyperthyroidism. Material for sequencing was blood. The CDR3 loop is CASRGTATNYGYTF. CDR3 bases: TGTGCCAGCAGGGGGACAGCCACTAACTATGGCTACACCTTC.